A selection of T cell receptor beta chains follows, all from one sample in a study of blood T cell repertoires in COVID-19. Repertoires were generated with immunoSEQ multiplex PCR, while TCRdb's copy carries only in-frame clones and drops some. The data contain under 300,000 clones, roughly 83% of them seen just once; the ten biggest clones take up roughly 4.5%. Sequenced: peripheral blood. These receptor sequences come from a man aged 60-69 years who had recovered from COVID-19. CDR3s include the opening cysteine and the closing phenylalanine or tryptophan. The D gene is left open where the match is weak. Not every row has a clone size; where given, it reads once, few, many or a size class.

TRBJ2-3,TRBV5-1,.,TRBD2,TGCGCCAGCAGCTTGGCCGGGGGGGGCACAGATACGCAGTATTTT,CASSLAGGGTDTQYF
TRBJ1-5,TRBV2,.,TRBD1,TGTGCCAGCAGTGCCTTGGGACAGGGGGATCAGCCCCAGCATTTT,CASSALGQGDQPQHF
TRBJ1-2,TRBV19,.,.,TGTGCCAGTAGTATAGTAGGGGAAGCGACCTCCTATGGCTACACCTTC,CASSIVGEATSYGYTF
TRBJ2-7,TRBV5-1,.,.,TGCGCCAGCAGCCCCGGACAGTTCTACGAGCAGTACTTC,CASSPGQFYEQYF
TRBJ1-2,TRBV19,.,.,TGTGCCAGTAGTATCCGGGCCCGGAGGGATGGCTACACCTTC,CASSIRARRDGYTF
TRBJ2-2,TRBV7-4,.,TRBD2,TGTGCCATACCCCTAGCGGGGCTAGCGGGGGGTTGGGGGGCCGGGGAGCTGTTTTTT,CAIPLAGLAGGWGAGELFF
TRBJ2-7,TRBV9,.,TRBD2,TGTGCCAGCAGCGTAGGGGACCTAGCGGGGGGTTACAAGCAGTACTTC,CASSVGDLAGGYKQYF
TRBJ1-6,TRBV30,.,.,TGTGCCTGGAGGACTCAAATGACGAGGAATTCACCCCTCCACTTT,CAWRTQMTRNSPLHF
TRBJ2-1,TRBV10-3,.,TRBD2,TGTGCCATCAGTGAGTATGGGGAGGGCGATTCTGTGCAGTTCTTC,CAISEYGEGDSVQFF
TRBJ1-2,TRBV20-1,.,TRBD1,TGCAGTGCTAGTTTGGACAGGCTAAGTTCATATGGCTACACCTTC,CSASLDRLSSYGYTF
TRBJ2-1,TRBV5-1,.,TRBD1,TGCGCCAGCAGCTTGGGGACAGGGGTGGATGAGCAGTTCTTC,CASSLGTGVDEQFF
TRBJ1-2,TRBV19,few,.,TGTGCCAGTAGTATAGCCACAAACAACTATGGCTACACCTTC,CASSIATNNYGYTF
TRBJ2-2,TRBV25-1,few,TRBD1,TGTGCCAGCAGGATGACAGGGGGCATTACCGGGGAGCTGTTTTTT,CASRMTGGITGELFF
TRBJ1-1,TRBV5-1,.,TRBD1,TGCGCCAGCAGCACAAGTACAGGGGGGAACACTGAAGCTTTCTTT,CASSTSTGGNTEAFF
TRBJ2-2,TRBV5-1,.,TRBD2,TGCGCCAGCAGCTCAGGGACTAGAAACACCGGGGAGCTGTTTTTT,CASSSGTRNTGELFF
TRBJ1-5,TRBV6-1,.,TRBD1,TGTGCCAGCAGTGACGCGGACAGGGATCAGCCCCAGCATTTT,CASSDADRDQPQHF
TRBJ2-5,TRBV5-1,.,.,TGCGCCAGCAGCTTGGCCCCAAAAGAGACCCAGTACTTC,CASSLAPKETQYF